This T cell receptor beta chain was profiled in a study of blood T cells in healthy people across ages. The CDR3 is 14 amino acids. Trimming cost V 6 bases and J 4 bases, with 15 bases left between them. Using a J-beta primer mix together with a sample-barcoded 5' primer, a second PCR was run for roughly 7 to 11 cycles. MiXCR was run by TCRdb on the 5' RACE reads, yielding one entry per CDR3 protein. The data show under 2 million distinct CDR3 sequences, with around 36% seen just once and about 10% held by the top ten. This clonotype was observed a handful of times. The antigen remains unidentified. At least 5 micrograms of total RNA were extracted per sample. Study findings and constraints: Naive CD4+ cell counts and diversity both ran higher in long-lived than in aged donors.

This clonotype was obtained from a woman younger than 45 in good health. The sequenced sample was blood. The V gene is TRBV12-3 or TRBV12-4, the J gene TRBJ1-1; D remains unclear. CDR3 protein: CASRPQREATEAFF. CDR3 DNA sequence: TGTGCCAGCAGACCACAAAGGGAGGCCACTGAAGCTTTCTTT.